Listed below are T cell receptor beta chains from one sample, sequenced in a study of tumor-infiltrating lymphocytes in primary liver carcinoma. MiXCR, applied by TCRdb to the multiplex PCR reads, yields one record per CDR3 protein. This sample carries approximately 190,000 distinct CDR3 sequences, just under 85% of them seen once, and the ten largest clones take around 18%. The sample was tumor tissue from primary liver carcinoma. These receptors were taken from a man aged 40-50 years with primary liver carcinoma and hepatitis B virus infection. CDR3s include the opening cysteine and the closing phenylalanine or tryptophan. The D gene is left open where the match is weak. Part of the rows lack a size; the others show once, few, many or a class for expanded clones.

d_gene	abundance	v_gene	j_gene	CDR3nt	CDR3aa
NA	once	TRBV7-3	TRBJ2-7	TGTGTCAGCAGCTTAAGGACTTCGGGCGAGCAGTACTTC	CVSSLRTSGEQYF
NA	NA	TRBV12-3/TRBV12-4	TRBJ1-2	TGTGCGAGCGTACAGGGCGGCGAAAACTATGGCTACACCTTC	CASVQGGENYGYTF
NA	many	TRBV7-2	TRBJ2-2	TGTGCCAGCAGCTTAAAAAGGTCGGGCGGGGAGCTGTTTTTT	CASSLKRSGGELFF
NA	NA	TRBV15	TRBJ2-2	TGTGCCACCAGCAGAGCATCGGGGGCCTCCCCCGGGGAGCTGTTTTTC	CATSRASGASPGELFF
NA	NA	TRBV5-1	TRBJ1-2	TGCGCCTGCAGCCCGGGGGGACATGGCTACACTTTC	CACSPGGHGYTF
TRBD2	NA	TRBV11-1	TRBJ2-4	TGTGCCAGCAGCTTTCCCTGGACTAGCGTAACCAAAAGCATTCAGTACTTC	CASSFPWTSVTKSIQYF
NA	NA	TRBV4-3	TRBJ1-1	TGCGCCAGCAGCCCGGGACCCCCAAAGAACACTGAAGCTTTCTTT	CASSPGPPKNTEAFF
NA	NA	TRBV11-2	TRBJ1-1	TGTGCCAGTAGCTTAGTCCTGATCACTGAAGCTTTCTTT	CASSLVLITEAFF
TRBD2	once	TRBV4-3	TRBJ2-3	TGCGCCAGCAGCCAGGGACTAGTGGGACTGGTGGATATGCAGTATTTT	CASSQGLVGLVDMQYF
TRBD1	NA	TRBV6-9	TRBJ1-4	TGTGCCAGCAGGGGACAGCAATTCGAAAAACTGTTGTTT	CASRGQQFEKLLF
NA	NA	TRBV11-2	TRBJ2-7	TGTGCCAGCAGCTCCGGACAGCTTTACGCGCGCGAACAATACTTC	CASSSGQLYAREQYF
TRBD2	many	TRBV5-6	TRBJ2-1	TGTGCCAGCAGCTTTGGGCTAGCGGGAGTCAGCTCCTACAATGAGCAGTTCTTC	CASSFGLAGVSSYNEQFF
NA	NA	TRBV11-1	TRBJ2-1	TGTGCCAACAGCGCTGACCTGAACAATGAGCAATTCTTC	CANSADLNNEQFF
TRBD2	NA	TRBV29-1	TRBJ2-7	TGCAGAGTTGAATGGCAGGGAGGGTACGAGCAGTGCTTC	CRVEWQGGYEQCF
NA	NA	TRBV12-3/TRBV12-4	TRBJ1-5	TGTGCTAGCACCGATTACACGGATCGGCCCCAGCATTTT	CASTDYTDRPQHF
TRBD1	many	TRBV5-1	TRBJ2-1	TGCGCCAGCAGCTTGCTGGGACAGGGTATCGGACGGGACAATGAGCAGTTCTTC	CASSLLGQGIGRDNEQFF
NA	NA	TRBV29-1	TRBJ2-2	TGCATCGTTTATACAGGGAACACAGGGGAGCTGTTTTTT	CIVYTGNTGELFF
NA	NA	TRBV7-8	TRBJ1-1	TGTGCCAGCAGCATAGAGCAGAGCCGGGGGGCTTTGTTT	CASSIEQSRGALF
NA	NA	TRBV29-1	TRBJ2-3	TGCAGCGTTGAGGGCGGGGCCGGCATTACAAATACGCGGTATTTT	CSVEGGAGITNTRYF
NA	NA	TRBV4-3	TRBJ2-5	TGCGCCAGCAGTCAAGCAGTCCATTTGACTGAGACCCAGTACTTC	CASSQAVHLTETQYF
NA	NA	TRBV11-2	TRBJ2-1	TGTGCCAGCAGTTCAGAATTATTCAATGACCAGTTCTTC	CASSSELFNDQFF